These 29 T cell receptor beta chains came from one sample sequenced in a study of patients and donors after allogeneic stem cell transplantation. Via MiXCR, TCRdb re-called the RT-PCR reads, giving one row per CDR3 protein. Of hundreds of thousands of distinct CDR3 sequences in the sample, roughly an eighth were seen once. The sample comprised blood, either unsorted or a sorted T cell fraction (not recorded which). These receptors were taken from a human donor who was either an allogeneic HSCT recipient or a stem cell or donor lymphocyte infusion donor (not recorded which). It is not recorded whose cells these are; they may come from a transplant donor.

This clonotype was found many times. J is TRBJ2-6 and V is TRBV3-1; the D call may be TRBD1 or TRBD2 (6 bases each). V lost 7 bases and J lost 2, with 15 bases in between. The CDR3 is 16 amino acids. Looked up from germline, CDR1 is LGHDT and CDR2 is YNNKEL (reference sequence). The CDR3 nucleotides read TGTGCCAGCACCGAAGGGGGGACCGCTGGGGCCAACGTCCTGACTTTC. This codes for CASTEGGTAGANVLTF.

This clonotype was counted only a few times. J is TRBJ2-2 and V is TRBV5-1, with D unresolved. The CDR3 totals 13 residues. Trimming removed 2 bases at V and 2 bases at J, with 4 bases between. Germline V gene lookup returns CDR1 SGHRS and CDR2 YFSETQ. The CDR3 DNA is TGCGCCAGCAGCTTCCCCAACACCGGGGAGCTGTTTTTT. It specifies CASSFPNTGELFF.

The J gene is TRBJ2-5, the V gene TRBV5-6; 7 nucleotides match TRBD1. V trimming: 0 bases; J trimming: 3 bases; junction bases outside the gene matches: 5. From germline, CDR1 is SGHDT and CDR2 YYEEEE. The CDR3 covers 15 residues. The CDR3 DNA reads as TGTGCCAGCAGCTTGGAGGGGGCTTTAGAAGAGACCCAGTACTTC. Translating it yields CASSLEGALEETQYF.

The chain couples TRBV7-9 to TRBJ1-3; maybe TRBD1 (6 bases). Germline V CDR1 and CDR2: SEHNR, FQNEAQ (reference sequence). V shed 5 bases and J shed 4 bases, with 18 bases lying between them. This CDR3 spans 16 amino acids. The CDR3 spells CASSLIQGFIGNTIYF. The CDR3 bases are TGTGCCAGCAGCCTTATACAGGGTTTTATCGGAAACACCATATATTTT.

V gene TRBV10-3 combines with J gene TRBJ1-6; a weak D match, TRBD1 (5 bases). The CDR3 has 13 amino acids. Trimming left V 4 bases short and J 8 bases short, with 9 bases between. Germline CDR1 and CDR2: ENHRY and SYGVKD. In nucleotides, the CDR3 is TGTGCCATCAGTGTGGGGGGAGATTCACCCCTCCACTTT. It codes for CAISVGGDSPLHF.

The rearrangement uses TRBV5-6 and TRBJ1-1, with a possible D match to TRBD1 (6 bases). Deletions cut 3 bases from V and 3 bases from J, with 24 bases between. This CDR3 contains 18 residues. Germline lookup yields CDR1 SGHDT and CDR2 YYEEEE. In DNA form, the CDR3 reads TGTGCCAGCAGCTCCTTCGTTGGGGGCTGGAGGTGGTACACTGAAGCTTTCTTT. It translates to CASSSFVGGWRWYTEAFF.

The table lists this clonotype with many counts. The CDR3 reads CASSTQGATNTEAFF. CDR3 sequence (DNA): TGTGCCAGCAGTACCCAGGGGGCTACGAACACTGAAGCTTTCTTT. The rearrangement uses TRBV28 and TRBJ1-1, with 8 bases matching TRBD1. Germline V gene lookup returns CDR1 MDHEN and CDR2 SYDVKM. Trimming cost V 5 bases and J 1 base; bases outside gene matches: 6. The CDR3 has 15 residues.

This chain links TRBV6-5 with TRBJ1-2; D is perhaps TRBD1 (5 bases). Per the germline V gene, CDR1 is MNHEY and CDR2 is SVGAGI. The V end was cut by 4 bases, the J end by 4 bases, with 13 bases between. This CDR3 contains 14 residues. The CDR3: CASSSGRGTYGYTF. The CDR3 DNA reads TGTGCCAGCAGTTCTGGAAGGGGTACCTATGGCTACACCTTC.

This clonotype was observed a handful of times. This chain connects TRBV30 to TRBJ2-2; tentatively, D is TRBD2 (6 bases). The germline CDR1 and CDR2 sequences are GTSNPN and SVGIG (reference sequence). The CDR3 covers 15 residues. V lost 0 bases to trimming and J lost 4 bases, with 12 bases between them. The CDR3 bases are TGTGCCTGGAGTGTACAGGAGCGGGTCACCGGGGAGCTGTTTTTT. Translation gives CAWSVQERVTGELFF.

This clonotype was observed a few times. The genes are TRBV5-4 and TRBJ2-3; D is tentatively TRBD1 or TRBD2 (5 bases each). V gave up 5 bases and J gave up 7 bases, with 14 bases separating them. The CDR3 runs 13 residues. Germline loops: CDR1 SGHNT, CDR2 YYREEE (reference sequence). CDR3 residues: CASSWDATYTQYF. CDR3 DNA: TGTGCCAGCAGTTGGGACGCCACCTATACGCAGTATTTT.

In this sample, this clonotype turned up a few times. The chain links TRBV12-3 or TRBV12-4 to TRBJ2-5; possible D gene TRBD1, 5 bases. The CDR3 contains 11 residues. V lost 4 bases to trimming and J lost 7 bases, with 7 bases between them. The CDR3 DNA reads TGTGCCAGCAGTTCCACAGGGACCCAGTACTTC. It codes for CASSSTGTQYF.

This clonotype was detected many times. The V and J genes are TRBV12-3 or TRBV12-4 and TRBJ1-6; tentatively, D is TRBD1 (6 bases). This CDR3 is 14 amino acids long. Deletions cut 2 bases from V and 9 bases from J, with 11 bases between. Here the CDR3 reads CASSLYRDTSPLHF. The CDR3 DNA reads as TGTGCCAGCAGTTTATACAGGGATACTTCACCCCTCCACTTT.

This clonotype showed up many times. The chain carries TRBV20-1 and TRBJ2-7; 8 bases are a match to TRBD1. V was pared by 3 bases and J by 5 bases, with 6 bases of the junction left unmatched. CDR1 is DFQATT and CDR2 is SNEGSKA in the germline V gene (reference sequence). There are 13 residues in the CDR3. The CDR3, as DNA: TGCAGTGCTAGGGCGGACAGGGCCCACGAGCAGTACTTC. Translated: CSARADRAHEQYF.

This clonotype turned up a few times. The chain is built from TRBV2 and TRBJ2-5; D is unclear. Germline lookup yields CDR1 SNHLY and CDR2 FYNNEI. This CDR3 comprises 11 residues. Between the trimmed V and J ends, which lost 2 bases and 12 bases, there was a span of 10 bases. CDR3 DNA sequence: TGTGCCAGCAGTGAACTAGAGGAAAAGTACTTC. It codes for CASSELEEKYF.

CDR3 loop: CASSLVWGKANEQFF. CDR3 sequence (DNA): TGTGCCAGCAGCTTGGTCTGGGGGAAGGCGAATGAGCAGTTCTTC. This sequence joins TRBV5-4 and TRBJ2-1; either TRBD1 or TRBD2 may fit D (5 bases each). This CDR3 has 15 amino acids. Germline V gene sequence: CDR1 SGHNT, CDR2 YYREEE (reference sequence). V was pared by 0 bases and J by 7 bases, with 14 bases between.

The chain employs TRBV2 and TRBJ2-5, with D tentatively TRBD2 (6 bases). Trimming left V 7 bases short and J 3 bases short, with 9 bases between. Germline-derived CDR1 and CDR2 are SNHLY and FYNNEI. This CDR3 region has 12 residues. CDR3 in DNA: TGTGCCAGCAAGCGGGTCGAAGAGACCCAGTACTTC. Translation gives CASKRVEETQYF.

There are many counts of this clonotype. The CDR3 nucleotides are TGTGCCAGCAGCCCCATCGACAGGGTCGGTGAAAAACTGTTTTTT. This encodes CASSPIDRVGEKLFF. The chain uses TRBV2 and TRBJ1-4; 7 bases line up with TRBD1. CDR1 is SNHLY and CDR2 is FYNNEI in the germline V gene. J gave up 7 bases and V 6 bases, and 11 bases lay outside the gene matches. The CDR3 contains 15 residues.

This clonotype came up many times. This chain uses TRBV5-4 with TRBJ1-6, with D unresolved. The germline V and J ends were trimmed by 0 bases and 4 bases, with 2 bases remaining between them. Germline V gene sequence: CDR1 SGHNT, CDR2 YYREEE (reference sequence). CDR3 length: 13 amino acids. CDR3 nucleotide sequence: TGTGCCAGCAGCTTGGATTATAATTCACCCCTCCACTTT. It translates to CASSLDYNSPLHF.

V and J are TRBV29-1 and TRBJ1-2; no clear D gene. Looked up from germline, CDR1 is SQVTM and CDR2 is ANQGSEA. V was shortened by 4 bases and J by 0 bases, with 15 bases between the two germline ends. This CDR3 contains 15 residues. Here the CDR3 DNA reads TGCAGCGTTGCAGATCAGGCCAGAGCTAACTATGGCTACACCTTC. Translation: CSVADQARANYGYTF.

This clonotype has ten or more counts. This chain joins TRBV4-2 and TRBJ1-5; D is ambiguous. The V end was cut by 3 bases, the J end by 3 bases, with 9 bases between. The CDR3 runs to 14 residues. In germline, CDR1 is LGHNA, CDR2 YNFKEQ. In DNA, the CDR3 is TGTGCCAGCAGCCAGGGCACGAACAATCAGCCCCAGCATTTT. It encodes CASSQGTNNQPQHF.

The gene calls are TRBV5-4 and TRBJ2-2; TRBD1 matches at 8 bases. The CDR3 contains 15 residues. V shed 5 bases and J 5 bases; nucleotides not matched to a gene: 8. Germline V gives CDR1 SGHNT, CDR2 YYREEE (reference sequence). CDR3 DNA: TGTGCCAGCAGAAAATCAGGGGGCGTTACCGGGGAGCTGTTTTTT. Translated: CASRKSGGVTGELFF. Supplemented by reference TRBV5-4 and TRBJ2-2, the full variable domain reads ETGVTQSPTHLIKTRGQQVTLRCSSQSGHNTVSWYQQALGQGPQFIFQYYREEENGRGNFPPRFSGLQFPNYSSELNVNALELDDSALYLCASRKSGGVTGELFFGEGSRLTVL.

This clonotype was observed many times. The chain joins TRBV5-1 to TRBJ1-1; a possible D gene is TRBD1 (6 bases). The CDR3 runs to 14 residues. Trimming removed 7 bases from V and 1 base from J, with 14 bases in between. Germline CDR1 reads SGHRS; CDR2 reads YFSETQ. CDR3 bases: TGCGCCAGCCTCGGAGGGGGTTCGAACACTGAAGCTTTCTTT. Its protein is CASLGGGSNTEAFF.

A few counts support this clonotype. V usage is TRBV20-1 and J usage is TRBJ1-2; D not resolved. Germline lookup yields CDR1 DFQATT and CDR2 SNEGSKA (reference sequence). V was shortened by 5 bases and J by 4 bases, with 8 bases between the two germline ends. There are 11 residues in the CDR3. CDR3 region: CSAHGPYGYTF. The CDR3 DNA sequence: TGCAGTGCTCACGGCCCCTATGGCTACACCTTC.

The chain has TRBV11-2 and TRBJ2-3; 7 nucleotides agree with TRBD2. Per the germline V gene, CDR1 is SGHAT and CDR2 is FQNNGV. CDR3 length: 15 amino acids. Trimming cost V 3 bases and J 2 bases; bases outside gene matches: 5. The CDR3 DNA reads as TGTGCCAGCAGCTTGGTAGCGGGCCCCACAGATACGCAGTATTTT. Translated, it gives CASSLVAGPTDTQYF.

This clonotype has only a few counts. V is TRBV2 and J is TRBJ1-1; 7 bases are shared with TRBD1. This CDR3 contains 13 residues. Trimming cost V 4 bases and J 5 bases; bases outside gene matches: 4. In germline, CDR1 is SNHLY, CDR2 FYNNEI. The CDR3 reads CASSAQGKTEAFF. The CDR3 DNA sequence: TGTGCCAGCAGTGCACAGGGGAAGACTGAAGCTTTCTTT.

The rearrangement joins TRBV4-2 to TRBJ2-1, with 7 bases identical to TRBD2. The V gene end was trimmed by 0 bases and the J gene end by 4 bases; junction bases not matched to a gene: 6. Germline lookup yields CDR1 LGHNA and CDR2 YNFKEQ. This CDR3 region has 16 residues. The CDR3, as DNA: TGTGCCAGCAGCCAAGATGACACTAGCGAGTACAATGAGCAGTTCTTC. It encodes CASSQDDTSEYNEQFF.

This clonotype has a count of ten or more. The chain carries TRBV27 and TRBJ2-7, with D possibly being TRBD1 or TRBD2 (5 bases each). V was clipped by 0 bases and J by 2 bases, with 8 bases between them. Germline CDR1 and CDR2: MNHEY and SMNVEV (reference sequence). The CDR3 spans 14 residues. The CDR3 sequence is CASSLSGTPYEQYF. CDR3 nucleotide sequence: TGTGCCAGCAGTTTATCAGGGACCCCCTACGAGCAGTACTTC.

The CDR3 loop reads CASSELRAVNSNQPQHF. The DNA for the CDR3 is TGTGCCAGCAGCGAACTCAGAGCAGTGAATAGCAATCAGCCCCAGCATTTT. The chain is built from TRBV6-1 and TRBJ1-5; D unclear. V shed 6 bases and J shed 0 bases, with 18 bases lying between them. The CDR3 runs 17 residues. CDR1 and CDR2 from the germline V gene are MNHNS and SASEGT.

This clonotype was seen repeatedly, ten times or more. The CDR3: CASSRGQGASNEKLFF. CDR3 sequence (DNA): TGTGCCAGTAGTCGTGGACAGGGGGCCTCTAATGAAAAACTGTTTTTT. The chain recombines TRBV19 with TRBJ1-4; 11 nucleotides match TRBD1. V shed 5 bases, J shed 3 bases, and the junction held 5 bases outside the gene matches. This CDR3 contains 16 residues. Germline V gene lookup returns CDR1 LNHDA and CDR2 SQIVND (reference sequence).